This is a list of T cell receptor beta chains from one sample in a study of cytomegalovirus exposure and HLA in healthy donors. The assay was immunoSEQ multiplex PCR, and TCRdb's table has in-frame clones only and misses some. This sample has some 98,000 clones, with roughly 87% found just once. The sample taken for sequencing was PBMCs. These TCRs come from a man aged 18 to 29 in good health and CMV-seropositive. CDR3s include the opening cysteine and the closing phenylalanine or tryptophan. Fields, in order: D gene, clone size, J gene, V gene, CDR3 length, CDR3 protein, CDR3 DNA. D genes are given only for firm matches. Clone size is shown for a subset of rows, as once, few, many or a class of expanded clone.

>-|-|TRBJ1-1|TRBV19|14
CASSINTGPTEAFF
TGTGCCAGTAGTATAAATACAGGGCCGACTGAAGCTTTCTTT
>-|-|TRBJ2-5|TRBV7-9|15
CASSLGAGGRETQYF
TGTGCCAGCAGCTTAGGGGCTGGGGGCCGGGAGACCCAGTACTTC
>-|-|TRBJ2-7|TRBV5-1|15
CASSFAAVRSYEQYF
TGCGCCAGCAGTTTCGCGGCAGTAAGATCCTACGAGCAGTACTTC
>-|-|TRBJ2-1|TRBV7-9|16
CASSLEGGSTWGEQFF
TGTGCCAGCAGCTTAGAGGGCGGGTCAACTTGGGGTGAGCAGTTCTTC
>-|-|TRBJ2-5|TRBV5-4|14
CASSLSGLAETQYF
TGTGCCAGCAGCTTAAGTGGGTTAGCAGAGACCCAGTACTTC
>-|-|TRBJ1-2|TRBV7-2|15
CASSLVWTELGGYTF
TGTGCCAGCAGCTTAGTTTGGACAGAGCTGGGCGGCTACACCTTC
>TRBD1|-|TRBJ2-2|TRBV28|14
CASSLDRAGGELFF
TGTGCCAGCAGTTTGGACAGGGCGGGCGGGGAGCTGTTTTTT
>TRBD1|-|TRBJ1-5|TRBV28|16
CASSFWRTGRYQPQHF
TGTGCCAGCAGTTTTTGGCGGACAGGGCGATATCAGCCCCAGCATTTT
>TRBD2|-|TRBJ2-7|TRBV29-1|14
CSVISGRPWDEQYF
TGCAGCGTCATAAGCGGGAGGCCCTGGGACGAGCAGTACTTC
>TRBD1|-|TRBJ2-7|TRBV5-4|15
CASSPRTGGGYEQYF
TGTGCCAGCAGCCCAAGGACAGGGGGCGGATACGAGCAGTACTTC
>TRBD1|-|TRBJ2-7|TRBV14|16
CASSHITGTGFYEQYF
TGTGCCAGCAGCCACATAACCGGGACAGGGTTCTACGAGCAGTACTTC
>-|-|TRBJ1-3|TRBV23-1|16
CASSQFRTEAGNTIYF
TGCGCCAGCAGTCAATTCCGGACAGAAGCTGGAAACACCATATATTTT
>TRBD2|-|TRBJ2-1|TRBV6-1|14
CASSELAGYNEQFF
TGTGCCAGCAGTGAACTAGCGGGCTACAATGAGCAGTTCTTC
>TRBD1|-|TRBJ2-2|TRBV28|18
CASRPHPGQGSNTGELFF
TGTGCCAGCAGACCACACCCCGGACAGGGATCGAACACCGGGGAGCTGTTTTTT
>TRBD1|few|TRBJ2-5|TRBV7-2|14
CASSLETGAETQYF
TGTGCCAGCAGCTTAGAGACAGGGGCAGAGACCCAGTACTTC
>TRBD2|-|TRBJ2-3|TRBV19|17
CASSISFALAGVDTQYF
TGTGCCAGTAGTATAAGCTTCGCACTAGCGGGAGTGGATACGCAGTATTTT
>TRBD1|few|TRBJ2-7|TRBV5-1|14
CASSALGQEYEQYF
TGCGCCAGCAGCGCGTTGGGACAGGAGTACGAGCAGTACTTC
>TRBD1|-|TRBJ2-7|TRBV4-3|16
CASSQGEGAHRYEQYF
TGCGCCAGCAGCCAAGGAGAGGGGGCGCATCGATACGAGCAGTACTTC
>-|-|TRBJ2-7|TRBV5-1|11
CASSSHSEQYF
TGCGCCAGCAGCTCCCATTCCGAGCAGTACTTC
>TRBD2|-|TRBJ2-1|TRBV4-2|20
CASSQDALGTSGGRGNEQFF
TGTGCCAGCAGCCAAGACGCACTAGGGACTAGCGGGGGGCGGGGGAATGAGCAGTTCTTC
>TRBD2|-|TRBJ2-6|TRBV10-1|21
CASSEILFGTSGRVGANVLTF
TGCGCCAGCAGTGAGATCTTATTCGGGACTAGCGGGAGGGTGGGGGCCAACGTCCTGACTTTC
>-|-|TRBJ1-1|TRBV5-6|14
CASSLGRGLTEAFF
TGTGCCAGCAGCTTGGGAAGGGGTTTAACTGAAGCTTTCTTT
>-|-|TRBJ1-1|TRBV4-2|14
CASSQEGLNTEAFF
TGTGCCAGCAGCCAAGAGGGGCTGAACACTGAAGCTTTCTTT
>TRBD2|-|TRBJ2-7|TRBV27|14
CASSPGLVLYEQYF
TGTGCCAGCAGTCCGGGACTAGTTCTCTACGAGCAGTACTTC
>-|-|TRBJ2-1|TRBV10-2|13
CASRRTEYNEQFF
TGCGCCAGCAGGAGGACAGAGTACAATGAGCAGTTCTTC
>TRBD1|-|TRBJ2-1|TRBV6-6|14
CASSDREKYNEQFF
TGTGCCAGCAGTGACAGGGAGAAATACAATGAGCAGTTCTTC
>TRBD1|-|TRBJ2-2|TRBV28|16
CASSNRDRGRTGELFF
TGTGCCAGCAGCAATCGGGACAGGGGGCGCACCGGGGAGCTGTTTTTT
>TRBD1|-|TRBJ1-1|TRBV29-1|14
CSVQPGQGNTEAFF
TGCAGCGTCCAGCCGGGACAGGGGAACACTGAAGCTTTCTTT
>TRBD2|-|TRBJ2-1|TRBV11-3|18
CASSLGGTSGRAYNEQFF
TGTGCCAGCAGCTTAGGAGGGACTAGCGGGAGGGCCTACAATGAGCAGTTCTTC
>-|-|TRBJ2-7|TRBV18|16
CASSTGGTGPSYEQYF
TGTGCCAGCTCAACGGGAGGGACAGGGCCCTCCTACGAGCAGTACTTC